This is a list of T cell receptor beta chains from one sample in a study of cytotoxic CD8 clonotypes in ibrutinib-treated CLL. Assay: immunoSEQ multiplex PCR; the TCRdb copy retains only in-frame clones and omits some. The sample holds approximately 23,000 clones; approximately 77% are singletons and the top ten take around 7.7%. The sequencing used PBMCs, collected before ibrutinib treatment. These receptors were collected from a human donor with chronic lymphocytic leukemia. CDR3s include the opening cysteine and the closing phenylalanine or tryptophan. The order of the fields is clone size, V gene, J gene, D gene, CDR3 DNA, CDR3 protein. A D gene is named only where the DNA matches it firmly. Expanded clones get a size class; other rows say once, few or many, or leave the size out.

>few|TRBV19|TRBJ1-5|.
TGTGCCAGCCGGGGGAGGGTCAATCAGCCCCAGCATTTT
CASRGRVNQPQHF
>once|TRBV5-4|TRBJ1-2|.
TGTGCCAGCAGCTTAAGTCGGTCAGATTCCGGCTACACCTTC
CASSLSRSDSGYTF
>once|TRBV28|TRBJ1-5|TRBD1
TGTGCCAGCAGCCCCTCCGGGACAGGGGATAGCAATCAGCCCCAGCATTTT
CASSPSGTGDSNQPQHF
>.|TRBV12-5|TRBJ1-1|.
TGTGCTAGTGGTTTGTGGGGGCACACTGAAGCTTTCTTT
CASGLWGHTEAFF
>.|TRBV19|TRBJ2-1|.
TGTGCCAGTAGTTCGTACAGGAATGAGCAGTTCTTC
CASSSYRNEQFF
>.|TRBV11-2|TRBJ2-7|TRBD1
TGTGCCAGCAGCTTAGGAAGCCGGGACAGGGGGCGCAAACGGTACTTC
CASSLGSRDRGRKRYF
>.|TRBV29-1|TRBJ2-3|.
TGCAGCGCCAATCCTGAGACAGATACGCAGTATTTT
CSANPETDTQYF
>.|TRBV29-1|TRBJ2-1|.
TGCAGCGTTGACGGAGTTTCGGGTCTAGGGGTCAATGAGCAGTTCTTC
CSVDGVSGLGVNEQFF
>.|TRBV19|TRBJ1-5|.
TGTGCCAGTAGTATGGCGGGGGCCGGCAATCAGCCCCAGCATTTT
CASSMAGAGNQPQHF
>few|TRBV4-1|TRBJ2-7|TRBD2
TGCGCCAGCAGCCAAGTGCTTTCGGCTAGCGGCTCCTACGAGCAGTACTTC
CASSQVLSASGSYEQYF
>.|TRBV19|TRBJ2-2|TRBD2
TGTGCCAGTAGTATGGCCGGGACTAGCACCTCGAACACCGGGGAGCTGTTTTTT
CASSMAGTSTSNTGELFF
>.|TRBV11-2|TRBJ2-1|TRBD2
TGTGCCAGCAGCTTTGAAACTAGCGGACACAATGAGCAGTTCTTC
CASSFETSGHNEQFF
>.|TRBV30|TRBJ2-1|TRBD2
TGTGCCTGGACGGGCGGGAGGGTTTATTTTGATGAGCAGTTCTTC
CAWTGGRVYFDEQFF
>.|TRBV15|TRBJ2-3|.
TGTGCCACCAGCATAGCAAGCACAGATACGCAGTATTTT
CATSIASTDTQYF
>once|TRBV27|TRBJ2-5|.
TGTGCCAGCAGTTTAAGGAGTATGGCGGGGGCACAAGAGACCCAGTACTTC
CASSLRSMAGAQETQYF
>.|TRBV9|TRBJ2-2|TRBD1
TGTGCCAGCAGCCCGCGGACAGGGGAAGGGGACACCGGGGAGCTGTTTTTT
CASSPRTGEGDTGELFF
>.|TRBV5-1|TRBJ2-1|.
TGCGCCAGCAGCTGGGACACTACTTACAATGAGCAGTTCTTC
CASSWDTTYNEQFF
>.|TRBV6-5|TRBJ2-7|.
TGTGCCAGCATGACGGCGGGTGGAAACTACGAGCAGTACTTC
CASMTAGGNYEQYF
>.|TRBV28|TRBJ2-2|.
TGTGCCAGCAGTTTGACATTAAAAGAGCTGTTTTTT
CASSLTLKELFF
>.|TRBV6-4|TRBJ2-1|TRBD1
TGTGCCAGCAGTGACTCGGTTAGGACAGGGTGGGGTGAGCAGTTCTTC
CASSDSVRTGWGEQFF
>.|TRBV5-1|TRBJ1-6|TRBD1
TGCGCCAGCAGCTTGGGCCCGGGACAGTCCACACCCCTCCACTTT
CASSLGPGQSTPLHF
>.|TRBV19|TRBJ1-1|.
TGTGCCAGTAGTAAGCGGCAGGGAGACACTGAAGCTTTCTTT
CASSKRQGDTEAFF
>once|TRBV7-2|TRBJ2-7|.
TGTGCCAGCAGCTTACTAAGCGAGGTGGGGTACGAGCAGTACTTC
CASSLLSEVGYEQYF